One sample yielded the 25 T cell receptor beta chains listed below, sequenced in a study of immune evolution from preneoplasia to lung adenocarcinoma. TCRdb keeps only in-frame clones here, not all; method: immunoSEQ multiplex PCR. The sample shows 5,700 or so clones, about four fifths of them seen only once. Sequencing used FFPE adjacent normal lung tissue. Receptor source: a donor at least 70 years old with lung adenocarcinoma.

This clone was observed a handful of times. J is TRBJ2-1 and V is TRBV29-1, with D uncertain. V gave up 7 bases and J gave up 4 bases, with 20 bases separating them. CDR1 and CDR2 (germline): SQVTM, ANQGSEA. This CDR3 spans 15 amino acids. For the CDR3, the DNA is TGCAGCGGAAGGGATACGTCCACCGTTTACAATGAGCAGTTCTTC. Its protein product is CSGRDTSTVYNEQFF.

The CDR3 is CATREIAGLGALDTQYF. Written as DNA, the CDR3 is TGTGCCACCAGGGAAATAGCGGGACTAGGGGCCTTAGATACGCAGTATTTT. The gene calls are TRBV15 and TRBJ2-3, with 8 bases aligning to TRBD2. The trim removed 6 bases at V and 5 bases at J, leaving 16 bases unmatched. Germline V gene sequence: CDR1 LNHNV, CDR2 YYDKDF (reference sequence). This CDR3 is built from 17 residues.

This sequence joins TRBV12-5 and TRBJ1-5, with 7 bases identical to TRBD1. Germline V CDR1 and CDR2: LGHNT, FRNRAP. This CDR3 is built from 14 residues. Trimming removed 5 bases from V and 4 bases from J; junction bases left unmatched: 5. The CDR3 spells CASGQETGNQPQHF. Here the CDR3 DNA reads TGTGCTAGTGGTCAAGAGACAGGGAATCAGCCCCAGCATTTT.

The V and J genes are TRBV28 and TRBJ2-1; 9 nucleotides line up with TRBD1. Germline-derived CDR1 and CDR2 are MDHEN and SYDVKM. V gave up 3 bases and J gave up 8 bases; unmatched junction bases: 5. The CDR3 has 14 residues. The CDR3 reads CASSFTGGRDEQFF. In DNA form, the CDR3 reads TGTGCCAGCAGTTTTACAGGGGGCAGGGATGAGCAGTTCTTC.

This chain uses TRBV30 with TRBJ1-1; TRBD1 is a possible D gene (5 bases). Germline CDR1 GTSNPN, CDR2 SVGIG (reference sequence). The CDR3 extends over 13 amino acids. The germline V and J ends were trimmed by 6 bases and 1 base, with 12 bases remaining between them. The CDR3 loop reads CACRTGTNTEAFF. The CDR3, as DNA: TGTGCCTGTCGGACCGGGACGAACACTGAAGCTTTCTTT.

This sequence joins TRBV2 and TRBJ2-7; D gene ambiguous. V lost 8 bases to trimming and J lost 4 bases, with 12 bases between them. This CDR3 is built from 12 residues. Germline CDR1 SNHLY, CDR2 FYNNEI. This CDR3 reads CASGPFLYEQYF. Written as DNA, the CDR3 is TGTGCCAGCGGGCCCTTCCTTTACGAGCAGTACTTC.

This clone was picked up one time. The rearrangement uses TRBV4-2 and TRBJ2-5, with a tentative D call TRBD1 (5 bases). Germline V gene sequence: CDR1 LGHNA, CDR2 YNFKEQ. The V and J ends lost 1 base and 1 base respectively, with 13 bases between them. The CDR3 is 16 amino acids. The CDR3 bases are TGTGCCAGCAGCCAAGTAAGCCAGGGATCCCAAGAGACCCAGTACTTC. The encoded protein is CASSQVSQGSQETQYF.

The CDR3 protein is CASSPTDGYEQYF. CDR3 sequence (DNA): TGTGCCAGCTCACCAACCGACGGCTACGAGCAGTACTTC. The chain employs TRBV18 and TRBJ2-7; D ambiguous. Germline-derived CDR1 and CDR2 are KGHSH and LQKENI. This CDR3 is 13 amino acids long. V shed 2 bases and J shed 3 bases, with 8 bases lying between them.

The chain is built from TRBV11-2 and TRBJ2-1, with D possibly TRBD2 on 5 matching bases. The CDR3 length is 17 residues. V was pared by 6 bases and J by 0 bases, with 18 bases between. Germline V gene data show CDR1 as SGHAT and CDR2 as FQNNGV. CDR3 in DNA: TGTGCCAGCAGTCTAAGCCGTACTAGAAGCTCCTACAATGAGCAGTTCTTC. This codes for CASSLSRTRSSYNEQFF.

J is TRBJ2-2 and V is TRBV4-3; possible D gene TRBD2, 6 bases. Deletions cut 3 bases from V and 6 bases from J, with 11 bases between. This CDR3 is 14 amino acids long. The germline gives CDR1 LGHNA, CDR2 YSLEER. The CDR3 loop is CASSHQTGAGELFF. The CDR3 DNA reads as TGCGCCAGCAGCCATCAGACGGGGGCCGGGGAGCTGTTTTTT.

This CDR3 is CASSRLAGATGELFF. The DNA of the CDR3 is TGTGCCAGCAGTCGCCTTGCAGGGGCCACCGGGGAGCTGTTTTTT. This chain joins TRBV6-5 and TRBJ2-2; D is perhaps TRBD1 (6 bases). The length of the CDR3 is 15 residues. Germline lookup yields CDR1 MNHEY and CDR2 SVGAGI. V lost 5 bases and J 4 bases, leaving 14 bases between the germline ends.

CDR3 in DNA: TGTGCCAGCAGCTTAAGGACAGGACAAGAGACCCAGTACTTC. It encodes CASSLRTGQETQYF. The rearrangement links TRBV7-2 to TRBJ2-5, with 7 bases lining up with TRBD1. The CDR3 length is 14 residues. V was pared by 2 bases and J by 2 bases, with 2 bases of the junction left unmatched. Germline values: CDR1 SGHTA, CDR2 FQGNSA.

The rearrangement links TRBV7-6 to TRBJ1-1; no clear D. Trimming stripped 5 bases from V and 2 bases from J, with 9 bases between. Germline lookup yields CDR1 SGHVS and CDR2 FNYEAQ. CDR3 length: 13 amino acids. This CDR3 reads CASSVNINTEAFF. In nucleotides, the CDR3 is TGTGCCAGCAGCGTAAATATTAACACTGAAGCTTTCTTT.

This clone was seen a handful of times. The sample holds other DNA sequences that translate to the same CDR3. The chain is built from TRBV11-2 and TRBJ2-7; D is uncertain. CDR1 is SGHAT, CDR2 FQNNGV, per germline. V was shortened by 2 bases and J by 6 bases, with 5 bases between the two germline ends. The CDR3 is 11 residues long. DNA for the CDR3: TGTGCCAGCAGCTTAACGACCGAGCAGTACTTC. It yields the protein CASSLTTEQYF.

This chain joins TRBV7-8 and TRBJ2-1; perhaps TRBD1 as D (6 bases). V was shortened by 6 bases and J by 3 bases, with 15 bases between the two germline ends. Looked up from germline, CDR1 is SGHVS and CDR2 is FQNEAQ. The CDR3 spans 15 residues. The CDR3 spells CASSLQGLDYNEQFF. The CDR3 nucleotides read TGTGCCAGCAGTCTCCAGGGGTTAGACTACAATGAGCAGTTCTTC.

This chain uses TRBV5-4 with TRBJ2-3; D might be TRBD1 or TRBD2, each matching 6 bases. The CDR3 length is 13 residues. Germline lookup yields CDR1 SGHNT and CDR2 YYREEE (reference sequence). Trimming removed 3 bases from V and 4 bases from J, with 9 bases in between. DNA for the CDR3: TGTGCCAGCAGCTCCGGGGGCGCAGATACGCAGTATTTT. Its translation: CASSSGGADTQYF.

The V gene is TRBV5-6, the J gene TRBJ1-5; 8 bases agree with TRBD1. With 5 bases clipped from V and 4 bases from J, the junction kept 11 bases outside the gene matches. The CDR3 totals 16 residues. CDR1 is SGHDT, CDR2 YYEEEE, per germline. CDR3: CASSWGGQGTNQPQHF. CDR3 nucleotide sequence: TGTGCCAGCAGTTGGGGCGGACAGGGAACTAATCAGCCCCAGCATTTT.

This rearrangement joins TRBV6-1 to TRBJ1-1; no firm D call. V lost 6 bases and J 0 bases, leaving 8 bases between the germline ends. CDR1 MNHNS and CDR2 SASEGT come from the germline V gene. This CDR3 spans 13 amino acids. The CDR3 protein is CASRAIMNTEAFF. In nucleotides, the CDR3 is TGTGCCAGCAGGGCCATCATGAACACTGAAGCTTTCTTT.

V gene TRBV2 combines with J gene TRBJ2-1, with no clear D. CDR3 length: 13 amino acids. CDR1 and CDR2 (germline): SNHLY, FYNNEI. V lost 8 bases and J lost 0, with 8 bases in between. CDR3 sequence: CASGILSYNEQFF. CDR3 DNA sequence: TGTGCCAGCGGGATCCTCTCCTACAATGAGCAGTTCTTC.

The V gene is TRBV9, the J gene TRBJ2-5; 15 bases match TRBD2. The CDR3 runs 19 residues. Germline trimming cut 4 bases from V and 5 bases from J; bases unmatched to any gene: 15. Germline CDR1 is SGDLS and CDR2 is YYNGEE. The chain's CDR3 is CASSTGLAGGPGRSETQYF. For the CDR3, the DNA is TGTGCCAGCAGCACTGGACTAGCGGGAGGGCCGGGGAGGTCGGAGACCCAGTACTTC.

The chain employs TRBV18 and TRBJ1-5, with D tentatively TRBD1 (5 bases). CDR1 and CDR2 from the germline V gene are KGHSH and LQKENI. V lost 3 bases and J 1 base, leaving 22 bases between the germline ends. The CDR3 loop spans 19 amino acids. CDR3 in amino acids: CASSPFTLSSTASNQPQHF. Written as DNA, the CDR3 is TGTGCCAGCTCACCCTTCACCCTCTCATCGACAGCCAGCAATCAGCCCCAGCATTTT. Full variable domain (outside the CDR3, taken from reference TRBV18 and TRBJ1-5): NAGVMQNPRHLVRRRGQEARLRCSPMKGHSHVYWYRQLPEEGLKFMVYLQKENIIDESGMPKERFSAEFPKEGPSILRIQQVVRGDSAAYFCASSPFTLSSTASNQPQHFGDGTRLSIL.

The chain is built from TRBV10-1 and TRBJ2-5; TRBD2 aligns across 10 bases. V was pared by 2 bases and J by 3 bases, with 15 bases of the junction left unmatched. The CDR3 is 19 amino acids. Per the germline V gene, CDR1 is WNHNN and CDR2 is SYGVQD (reference sequence). DNA for the CDR3: TGCGCCAGCAGTGAGAGTCTAGCGGGAGTTAGTGTCACCAAAGAGACCCAGTACTTC. It yields the protein CASSESLAGVSVTKETQYF.

The rearrangement uses TRBV29-1 and TRBJ1-1; tentative D call: TRBD1 (5 bases). The CDR3 runs to 14 residues. Germline V lookup: CDR1 SQVTM, CDR2 ANQGSEA. Trimming left V 7 bases short and J 1 base short, with 16 bases between. The CDR3 protein is CSAHRGDPNTEAFF. CDR3 sequence (DNA): TGCAGCGCCCACCGGGGGGACCCGAACACTGAAGCTTTCTTT.

V and J are TRBV6-6 and TRBJ2-1; possibly TRBD2 for D (6 bases). Trimming cost V 2 bases and J 9 bases, with 8 bases left between them. The CDR3 has 12 amino acids. The germline V gene has CDR1 MNHNY and CDR2 SVGAGI (reference sequence). CDR3 nucleotide sequence: TGTGCCAGCAGTTACCGCGGGGTTGAGCAGTTCTTC. It codes for CASSYRGVEQFF.

This clone appeared a few times. The chain has TRBV6-5 and TRBJ2-2; 8 bases line up with TRBD1. V lost 6 bases, J lost 1 base, and 4 bases stayed unmatched. Germline V gene data show CDR1 as MNHEY and CDR2 as SVGAGI. The CDR3 extends over 15 amino acids. CDR3 in amino acids: CASRSTGENTGELFF. In nucleotides, the CDR3 is TGTGCCAGCAGATCGACAGGGGAGAACACCGGGGAGCTGTTTTTT.